What follows describes a single TCR beta chain. Its antigen is unknown. V lost 7 bases to trimming and J lost 8 bases, with 20 bases between them. CDR1 and CDR2 (germline): SNHLY, FYNNEI. The CDR3 runs to 14 residues. The protocol was immunoSEQ multiplex PCR, while the TCRdb copy is restricted to in-frame clones and leaves out a portion. The sample lists some 32,000 clones, approximately 90% seen once, with roughly 4.9% in the top ten. This sample is part of a study of chemoradiotherapy in HPV16-positive cancers. The study's findings and limits: Functional assays defining HPV-specific T cells used only a couple of HPV16-positive patients. Candidate HPV-specific clones and E7-related TCR motifs grew in tumor during treatment.

The source of this sequence is a human donor with HPV-associated anogenital cancer. The chain is built from TRBV2 and TRBJ1-2, with D maybe TRBD1 (6 bases). Specimen: blood, collected from a patient who underwent chemoradiotherapy. The CDR3 is CASTLGQRGGGYTF. Here the CDR3 DNA reads TGTGCCAGCACCCTCGGACAGAGGGGTGGCGGCTACACCTTC.